This TCR beta chain was identified in a study of CD8 T cells in acute hepatitis C reinfection. This clone was observed once. As yet, its antigen is unknown. Time point denoted: naive CD8 control sorted from an acute-time-point sample. Acute primary HCV meant a new positive RNA or antibody result following a negative test within 24 weeks. Whole-study results and caveats: CDR3 sequences shared with other epitopes were rare. TRBV04 and TRBV06 were preferentially used in all groups, not explained by naive pool overrepresentation. Follow-up repertoires were missing for chronically infected subjects.

Assay: immunoSEQ multiplex PCR; the TCRdb copy retains only in-frame clones and omits some. The table records 30,000 to 45,000 clones, approximately 83% of them present only once. The germline V gene encodes CDR1 LNHNV and CDR2 YYDKDF (reference sequence). This CDR3 has 15 amino acids. V lost 0 bases and J 5 bases, leaving 13 bases between the germline ends. The specimen sequenced was naive CD8+ T cells from PBMCs. The sequence was collected from a woman younger than 30 who spontaneously cleared hepatitis C infection. V and J are TRBV15 and TRBJ1-2; D unclear. The CDR3 protein is CATSRDAGRPYGYTF. CDR3 nucleotides: TGTGCCACCAGCAGAGATGCCGGCAGACCTTATGGCTACACCTTC.